These 8 T cell receptor beta chains were all obtained from the same sample, sequenced in a study of T cell clonality in common variable immunodeficiency. Measured with immunoSEQ multiplex PCR; TCRdb has only the in-frame clones, and not every one. The sample has some 64,000 clones, none seen only once. Source material: peripheral blood mononuclear cells. The receptor set was obtained from a person aged 18 to 69 in good health.

This clone was seen repeatedly, ten times or more. The CDR3 end lies 3 residues beyond the end of the read and is filled in from the germline J gene. The rearrangement links TRBV4-1 to TRBJ2-2, with 7 nucleotides matching TRBD2. Germline CDR1 reads MGHRA; CDR2 reads YSYEKL. This CDR3 is built from 15 residues. J gave up 7 bases and V 4 bases, and 9 bases lay outside the gene matches. The sequenced part of the CDR3 DNA is TGCGCCAGCAGCCTTAGGCCCCTAGCGGACGGGGAG. Protein sequence: CASSLRPLADGE. The entire CDR3 sequence reads CASSLRPLADGELFF.

Remarks on this clone: Read sequence stops 3 residues before the CDR3 end, and the germline J gene provides the missing end. The V gene is TRBV6-1, the J gene TRBJ2-2, with D uncertain. CDR1 MNHNS and CDR2 SASEGT come from the germline V gene. The CDR3 length is 17 residues. Between the trimmed V and J ends, which lost 1 base and 3 bases, there was a span of 15 bases. The chain's CDR3 is CASSEDRLLTYTGELFF. The CDR3 bases that were read are TGTGCCAGCAGTGAAGATCGCCTACTAACCTACACCGGGGAG.

This clone was counted at least ten times. The CDR3 goes on 3 residues after the read ends, and that part is filled in from the germline J gene. V is TRBV7-6 and J is TRBJ2-2; 14 bases agree with TRBD2. The CDR3 runs 17 residues. Trimming took 5 bases from V and 6 from J; bases not matched to a gene: 8. Per germline, CDR1 SGHVS and CDR2 FNYEAQ. The CDR3 protein is CASSLTSGGALAGELFF. The CDR3 bases that were read are TGTGCCAGCAGCCTGACTAGCGGGGGGGCCCTCGCCGGGGAG. The complete variable domain, with remaining parts taken from reference TRBV7-6 and TRBJ2-2, reads GAGVSQSPRYKVTKRGQDVALRCDPISGHVSLYWYRQALGQGPEFLTYFNYEAQQDKSGLPNDRFSAERPEGSISTLTIQRTEQRDSAMYRCASSLTSGGALAGELFFGEGSRLTVL.

This clone showed up many times. Read data end 3 residues before the CDR3 end; the end is taken from the germline J gene. The chain employs TRBV7-2 and TRBJ2-3, with D perhaps TRBD2 (6 bases). The CDR3 is 15 amino acids. V lost 5 bases and J 1 base, leaving 13 bases between the germline ends. Germline CDR1 SGHTA, CDR2 FQGNSA. The part of the CDR3 DNA that was read is TGTGCCAGCAGCCCAGGGACTTCTCGCACAGATACG. Translation gives CASSPGTSRTDT. The full CDR3 is CASSPGTSRTDTQYF.

This clone was picked up many times. The CDR3 spells CASRRDRILYEQYF. The covered CDR3 bases are TGTGCCAGCAGGAGGGACAGGATACTTTACGAG. The V call is TRBV6-2 or TRBV6-3, the J call TRBJ2-7; 8 bases fit TRBD1. The CDR3 end falls 3 residues outside the read, so it is completed with the germline J gene. V lost 6 bases to trimming and J lost 4 bases; unmatched junction nucleotides: 8. Germline lookup yields CDR1 MNHEY and CDR2 SVGEGT. This CDR3 is 14 amino acids long.

This clone was observed at least ten times. The read is 3 residues too short to cover the CDR3 end, so that end is filled in from the germline J gene. The rearrangement links TRBV6-2 or TRBV6-3 to TRBJ2-7, with 9 bases lining up with TRBD1. CDR3 length: 13 amino acids. Germline CDR1 MNHEY, CDR2 SVGEGT. With 7 bases clipped from V and 5 bases from J, the junction kept 6 bases outside the gene matches. The CDR3 loop is CASKTTGGDEQYF. Incomplete CDR3 DNA: TGTGCCAGCAAGACAACAGGGGGCGACGAG.

This clone was seen many times. The DNA ends 3 residues before the CDR3 does, and the rest of the CDR3 is filled in from the germline J gene. The chain links TRBV12-3 or TRBV12-4 to TRBJ2-3, with 9 bases identical to TRBD2. The CDR3 loop spans 17 amino acids. Trimming took 4 bases from V and 2 from J; bases not matched to a gene: 10. The CDR3 is CASSSYGLAWLTDTQYF. The covered CDR3 bases are TGTGCCAGCAGTTCGTACGGACTAGCGTGGCTCACAGATACG.

Details on this clone: The read is 3 residues too short to cover the CDR3 end, so that end is filled in from the germline J gene. The chain carries TRBV5-4 and TRBJ2-1; D might be TRBD1 (5 bases). Germline CDR1 SGHNT, CDR2 YYREEE (reference sequence). This CDR3 contains 15 residues. Trimming cost V 0 bases and J 1 base, with 8 bases left between them. The CDR3 region is CASSLGGSSYNEQFF. The sequenced CDR3 bases are TGTGCCAGCAGCTTGGGGGGCAGTTCCTACAATGAG.